This T cell receptor beta chain was documented in a study of shared T cell receptors in the human thymus. Some clones are missing from TCRdb's copy, which holds only in-frame ones; the method was immunoSEQ multiplex PCR. Of over 650,000 clones listed, about 90% are singletons. The CDR3 is 15 amino acids. The germline V gene has CDR1 MNHEY and CDR2 SMNVEV (reference sequence). Trimming took 2 bases from V and 7 from J, leaving 12 bases between them. These data are also associated with another study on human thymus T cells.

The chain has TRBV27 and TRBJ1-6, with D unclear. The specimen was thymocytes. The sequence derives from a boy under three years old with a congenital heart defect. The CDR3 nucleotides are TGTGCCAGCAGTTTAGTTCCCGCTAGAAATTCACCCCTCCACTTT. Translating gives CASSLVPARNSPLHF.